These 7 T cell receptor beta chains came from one sample sequenced in a study of T cells in Graves' hyperthyroidism and ophthalmopathy. Regions amplified from RNA transcripts were the TCR beta CDR3 regions. First-round RT-PCR of the TCR CDR3 relied on the HTBI primer set. MiXCR was run by TCRdb on the multiplex PCR reads, yielding one entry per CDR3 protein. The sample has approximately 300,000 distinct CDR3 sequences, roughly a fifth seen once. The sequenced sample was blood. These receptors were taken from a man between 50 and 59 years old with Graves' ophthalmopathy.

The chain is built from TRBV11-2 and TRBJ2-2, with D possibly being TRBD2 (6 bases). The CDR3 runs to 15 residues. Per the germline V gene, CDR1 is SGHAT and CDR2 is FQNNGV. Trimming took 3 bases from V and 0 from J, leaving 8 bases between them. For the CDR3, the DNA is TGTGCCAGCAGCTTCAGCGGGTCGAACACCGGGGAGCTGTTTTTT. Translated, it gives CASSFSGSNTGELFF.

This clonotype was picked up a small number of times. This chain links TRBV15 with TRBJ2-1; 12 bases map to TRBD1. CDR3 size: 15 residues. The trim removed 2 bases at V and 10 bases at J, leaving 6 bases unmatched. Germline CDR1 reads LNHNV; CDR2 reads YYDKDF (reference sequence). CDR3 nucleotides: TGTGCCACCAGCAGACCCGGGACAGGGGGCCTCGAGCAGTTCTTC. As protein: CATSRPGTGGLEQFF.

This clonotype was seen only a few times. The chain joins TRBV28 to TRBJ2-1, with D perhaps matching TRBD1 or TRBD2 (6 bases each). CDR1 MDHEN and CDR2 SYDVKM come from the germline V gene. V was trimmed by 6 bases and J by 9 bases, leaving 21 bases between them. CDR3 length equals 15 residues. The CDR3 sequence is CASSPGGLGRGEQFF. The CDR3 nucleotides read TGTGCCAGCAGCCCTGGGGGGCTTGGTAGGGGTGAGCAGTTCTTC. Full variable domain (missing parts from reference TRBV28 and TRBJ2-1): DVKVTQSSRYLVKRTGEKVFLECVQDMDHENMFWYRQDPGLGLRLIYFSYDVKMKEKGDIPEGYSVSREKKERFSLILESASTNQTSMYLCASSPGGLGRGEQFFGPGTRLTVL.

The sample holds one count of this clonotype. One end of the junction varies from germline; a read error may be responsible. The J gene is TRBJ1-2, the V gene TRBV5-1; D gene ambiguous. CDR1 SGHRS and CDR2 YFSETQ come from the germline V gene. The CDR3 contains 12 residues. This CDR3 is CASWGIDYGYTF. In nucleotides, the CDR3 is TGTGCCAGCTGGGGTATTGACTATGGCTACACCTTC. The full variable domain, its missing parts supplied by reference TRBV5-1 and TRBJ1-2, is KAGVTQTPRYLIKTRGQQVTLSCSPISGHRSVSWYQQTPGQGLQFLFEYFSETQRNKGNFPGRFSGRQFSNSRSEMNVSTLELGDSALYLCASWGIDYGYTFGSGTRLTVV.

This clonotype was seen many times. The chain uses TRBV12-3 or TRBV12-4 and TRBJ2-2; TRBD1 matches 7 bases. The J segment lost 1 base and the V segment lost 4 bases, leaving 3 bases of the junction unmatched. The length of the CDR3 is 15 residues. The CDR3 region is CASSSWTGNTGELFF. DNA of the CDR3: TGTGCCAGCAGTTCTTGGACAGGGAACACCGGGGAGCTGTTTTTT.

There are many counts of this clonotype. This rearrangement joins TRBV11-2 to TRBJ2-7; 12 bases map to TRBD2. This CDR3 has 16 residues. The junction had 4 bases not matched to a gene; V was cut back by 1 base and J by 3 bases. Germline loops: CDR1 SGHAT, CDR2 FQNNGV. CDR3 DNA: TGTGCCAGCAGCTTAGGAGGACTAGCGGGGTTCTACGAGCAGTACTTC. Translating gives CASSLGGLAGFYEQYF.

There are a few counts of this clonotype. This chain uses TRBV6-5 with TRBJ1-1; no firm D call. In germline, CDR1 is MNHEY, CDR2 SVGAGI. The CDR3 totals 13 residues. V lost 2 bases and J 7 bases, leaving 11 bases between the germline ends. The CDR3 spells CASSYRVIGEAFF. DNA for the CDR3: TGTGCCAGCAGTTACAGGGTTATCGGTGAAGCTTTCTTT.